This entry lists 10 T cell receptor beta chains sequenced from one sample in a study of T-cell memory formation after mild COVID-19. TCRdb fed the 5' RACE reads into MiXCR, producing one record per CDR3 protein. This sample carries approximately 240,000 distinct CDR3 sequences, around 15% of them seen once, and the ten largest clones take roughly 3.6%. Sequencing input: PBMCs or a T cell subset sorted from them (not recorded which). The receptors shown here come from a man aged 18 to 30 who had mild COVID-19 (a few samples of this study predate the infection). Cell type and time point are not known.

This clonotype appeared many times. The chain recombines TRBV7-2 with TRBJ2-3; no clear D. The CDR3 totals 17 residues. Trimming cost V 5 bases and J 0 bases, with 18 bases left between them. Germline assignment: CDR1 SGHTA and CDR2 FQGNSA. The CDR3 sequence: CASSLERTSSSTDTQYF. The CDR3 nucleotides read TGTGCCAGCAGCCTCGAGAGGACCTCATCTAGCACAGATACGCAGTATTTT.

The chain uses TRBV4-3 and TRBJ2-7; D possibly corresponds to TRBD2 (7 bases). In germline, CDR1 is LGHNA, CDR2 YSLEER. The CDR3 spans 18 residues. The V and J ends lost 4 bases and 2 bases respectively, with 24 bases between them. The CDR3, as DNA: TGCGCCAGCAGCCCAAATTCCCGGGGGGCAGAGACTGCCTACGAGCAGTACGTC. Protein sequence: CASSPNSRGAETAYEQYV.

The V gene is TRBV2, the J gene TRBJ1-1, with a tentative D call TRBD1 (6 bases). With 6 bases removed from V and 6 bases from J, the gap between germline ends came to 11 bases. Germline V gene data show CDR1 as SNHLY and CDR2 as FYNNEI. CDR3 length: 12 amino acids. In DNA, the CDR3 is TGTGCCAGCAGCCGTGGACAGTCTGAAGCTTTCTTT. It translates to CASSRGQSEAFF.

This clonotype turned up a few times. The chain links TRBV6-5 to TRBJ2-3; D is undetermined. CDR3 length: 13 residues. Germline assignment: CDR1 MNHEY and CDR2 SVGAGI. The V gene lost 7 bases and the J gene lost 5 bases, with 13 bases spanning the gap. In DNA, the CDR3 is TGTGCCAGCAAGTACCGCCAGAGAGATACGCAGTATTTT. Encoded protein: CASKYRQRDTQYF.

There are a few counts of this clonotype. V and J are TRBV5-1 and TRBJ1-2, with TRBD1 matching over 11 bases. This CDR3 has 18 amino acids. The junction had 8 bases not matched to a gene; V was cut back by 0 bases and J by 1 base. Germline V gene data show CDR1 as SGHRS and CDR2 as YFSETQ. CDR3 amino acids: CASSLGRDRGYLNYGYTF. As DNA, the CDR3 is TGCGCCAGCAGCTTGGGCCGGGACAGGGGGTACCTTAACTATGGCTACACCTTC.

This clonotype was counted only a few times. The rearrangement uses TRBV2 and TRBJ2-5; D is unresolved. This CDR3 has 13 amino acids. Trimming stripped 4 bases from V and 5 bases from J, with 11 bases between. Germline V gene sequence: CDR1 SNHLY, CDR2 FYNNEI. CDR3 amino acids: CASSVLGGETQYF. The CDR3 region has the DNA TGTGCCAGCAGTGTCTTGGGTGGGGAGACCCAGTACTTC.

The chain joins TRBV9 to TRBJ2-5, with TRBD2 as a possible D gene (5 bases). The CDR3 spans 17 residues. Germline V gene sequence: CDR1 SGDLS, CDR2 YYNGEE. The V and J ends lost 0 bases and 2 bases respectively, with 17 bases between them. CDR3 sequence (DNA): TGTGCCAGCAGCGTAGACGGGCGGAGGCTGGGTCAAGAGACCCAGTACTTC. It yields the protein CASSVDGRRLGQETQYF.

The CDR3 DNA sequence: TGTGCCAGCAGAAGGACTTTAACTAATGAAAAACTGTTTTTT. Its translation: CASRRTLTNEKLFF. The rearrangement joins TRBV6-5 to TRBJ1-4; D is unresolved. V was pared by 6 bases and J by 1 base, with 9 bases between. Germline V gene data show CDR1 as MNHEY and CDR2 as SVGAGI. The CDR3 loop spans 14 amino acids.

On this clonotype itself: Since a much larger clone is just one base distant, this may be a read error. The gene calls are TRBV5-4 and TRBJ2-2, with TRBD2 identical over 7 bases. CDR3 length: 17 amino acids. Germline lookup yields CDR1 SGHNT and CDR2 YYREEE (reference sequence). Trimming removed 0 bases from V and 0 bases from J; junction bases left unmatched: 5. The CDR3 loop is CASSLAGRGSNTGELFF. CDR3 bases: TGTGCCAGCAGCTTGGCGGGGCGGGGGTCGAACACCGGGGAGCTGTTTTTT.

This chain connects TRBV7-3 to TRBJ2-1; 7 nucleotides match TRBD2. Germline V lookup: CDR1 SGHTA, CDR2 FQGTGA. The length of the CDR3 is 14 residues. The V and J ends lost 5 bases and 5 bases, in that order; junction bases with no gene match: 6. CDR3 in DNA: TGTGCCAGCAGCCCAAGCGGGGCTAACAATGAGCAGTTCTTC. Protein sequence: CASSPSGANNEQFF.